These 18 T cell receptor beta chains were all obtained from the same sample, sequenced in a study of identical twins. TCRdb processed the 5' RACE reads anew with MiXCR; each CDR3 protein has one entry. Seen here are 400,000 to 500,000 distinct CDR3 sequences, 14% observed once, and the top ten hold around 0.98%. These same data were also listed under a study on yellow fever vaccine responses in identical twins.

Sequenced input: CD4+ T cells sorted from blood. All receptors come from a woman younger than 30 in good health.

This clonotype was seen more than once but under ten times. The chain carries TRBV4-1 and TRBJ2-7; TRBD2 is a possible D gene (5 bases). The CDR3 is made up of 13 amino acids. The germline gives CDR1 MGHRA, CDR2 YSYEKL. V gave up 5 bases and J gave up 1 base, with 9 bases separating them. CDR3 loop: CASSVPGSYEQYF. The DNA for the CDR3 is TGCGCCAGCAGCGTACCGGGGTCCTACGAGCAGTACTTC.

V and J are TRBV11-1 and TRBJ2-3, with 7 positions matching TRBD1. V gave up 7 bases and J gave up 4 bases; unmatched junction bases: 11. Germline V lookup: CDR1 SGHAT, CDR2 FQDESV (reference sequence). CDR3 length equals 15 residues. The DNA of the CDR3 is TGTGCCAGCACCGTGGCCCGGGACAGTTCAGATACGCAGTATTTT. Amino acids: CASTVARDSSDTQYF.

The CDR3 loop reads CASSQAAGSLTDTQYF. For the CDR3, the DNA is TGTGCCAGCAGCCAAGCTGCCGGGAGCTTGACAGATACGCAGTATTTT. The chain links TRBV3-1 to TRBJ2-3, with a possible D match to TRBD2 (6 bases). Trimming stripped 1 base from V and 3 bases from J, with 14 bases between. This CDR3 has 16 residues. The germline gives CDR1 LGHDT, CDR2 YNNKEL (reference sequence).

The CDR3 DNA is TGCAGTGCTAAACGGGAGGGCCTGTGGACAGATACGCAGTATTTT. Amino acid sequence: CSAKREGLWTDTQYF. The chain employs TRBV20-1 and TRBJ2-3, with 8 bases aligning to TRBD2. This CDR3 is 15 amino acids long. J was trimmed by 3 bases and V by 4 bases; bases with no gene match: 9. The germline CDR1 and CDR2 sequences are DFQATT and SNEGSKA (reference sequence).

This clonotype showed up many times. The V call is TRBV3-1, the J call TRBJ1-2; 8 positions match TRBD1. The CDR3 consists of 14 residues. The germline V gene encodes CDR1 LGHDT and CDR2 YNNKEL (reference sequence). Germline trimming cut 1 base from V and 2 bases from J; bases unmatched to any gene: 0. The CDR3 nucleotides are TGTGCCAGCAGCCAAGGACAGGGGAACTATGGCTACACCTTC. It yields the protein CASSQGQGNYGYTF.

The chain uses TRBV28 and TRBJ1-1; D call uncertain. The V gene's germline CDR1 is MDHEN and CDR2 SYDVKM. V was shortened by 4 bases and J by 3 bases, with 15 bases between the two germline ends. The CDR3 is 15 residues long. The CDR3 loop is CASSSEKRIYTEAFF. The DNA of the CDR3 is TGTGCCAGCAGTTCGGAAAAACGGATCTACACTGAAGCTTTCTTT.

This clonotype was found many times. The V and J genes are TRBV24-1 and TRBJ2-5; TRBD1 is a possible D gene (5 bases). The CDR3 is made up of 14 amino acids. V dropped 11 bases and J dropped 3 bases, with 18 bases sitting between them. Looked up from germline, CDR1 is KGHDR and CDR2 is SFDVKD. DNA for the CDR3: TGTGCCATCCACTCGCGCAGGGTAGAAGAGACCCAGTACTTC. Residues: CAIHSRRVEETQYF.

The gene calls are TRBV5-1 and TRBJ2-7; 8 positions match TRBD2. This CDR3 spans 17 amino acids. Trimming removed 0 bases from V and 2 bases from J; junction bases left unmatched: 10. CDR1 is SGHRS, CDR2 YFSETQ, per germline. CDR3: CASSLELRGGIAYEQYF. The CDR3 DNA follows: TGCGCCAGCAGCTTGGAATTGCGCGGGGGGATAGCCTACGAGCAGTACTTC.

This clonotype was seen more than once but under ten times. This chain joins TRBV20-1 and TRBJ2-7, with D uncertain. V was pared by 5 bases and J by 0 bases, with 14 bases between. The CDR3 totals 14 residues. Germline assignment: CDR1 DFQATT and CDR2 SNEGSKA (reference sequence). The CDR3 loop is CSAFTQKSSYEQYF. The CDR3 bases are TGCAGTGCTTTTACCCAGAAAAGCTCCTACGAGCAGTACTTC.

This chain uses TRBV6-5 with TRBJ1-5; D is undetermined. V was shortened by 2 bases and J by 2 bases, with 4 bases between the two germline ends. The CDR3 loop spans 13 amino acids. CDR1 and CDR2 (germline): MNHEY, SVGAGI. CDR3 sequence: CASSYRGNQPQHF. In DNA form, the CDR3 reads TGTGCCAGCAGTTACAGGGGCAATCAGCCCCAGCATTTT.

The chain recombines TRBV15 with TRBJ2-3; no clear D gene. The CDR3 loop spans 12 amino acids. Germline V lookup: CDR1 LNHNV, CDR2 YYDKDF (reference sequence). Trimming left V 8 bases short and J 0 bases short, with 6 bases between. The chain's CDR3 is CATASSTDTQYF. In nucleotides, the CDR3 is TGTGCCACCGCTTCTAGCACAGATACGCAGTATTTT.

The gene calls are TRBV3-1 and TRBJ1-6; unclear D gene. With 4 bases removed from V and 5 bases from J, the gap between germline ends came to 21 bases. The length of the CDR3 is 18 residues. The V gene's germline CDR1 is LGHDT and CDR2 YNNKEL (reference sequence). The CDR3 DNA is TGTGCCAGCAGCCTACTGCTGGGCCTGGGCACTAATAATTCACCCCTCCACTTT. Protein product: CASSLLLGLGTNNSPLHF.

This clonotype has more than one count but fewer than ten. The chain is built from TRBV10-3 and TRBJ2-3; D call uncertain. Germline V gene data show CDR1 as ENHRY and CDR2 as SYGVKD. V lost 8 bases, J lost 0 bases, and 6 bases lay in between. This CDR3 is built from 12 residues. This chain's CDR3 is CAIGESTDTQYF. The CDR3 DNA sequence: TGTGCCATCGGAGAGAGCACAGATACGCAGTATTTT.

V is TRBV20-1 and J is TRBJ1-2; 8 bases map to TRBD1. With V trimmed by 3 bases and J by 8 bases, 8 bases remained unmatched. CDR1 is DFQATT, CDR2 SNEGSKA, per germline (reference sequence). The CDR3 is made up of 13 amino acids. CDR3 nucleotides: TGCAGTGCTAGGGACGACAGGGGCCGCGGCTACACCTTC. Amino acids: CSARDDRGRGYTF.

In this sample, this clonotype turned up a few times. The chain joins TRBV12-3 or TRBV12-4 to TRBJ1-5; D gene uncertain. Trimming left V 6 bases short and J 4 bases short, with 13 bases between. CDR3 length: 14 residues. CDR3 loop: CASRYTGRNQPQHF. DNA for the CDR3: TGTGCCAGCAGATATACCGGGAGGAATCAGCCCCAGCATTTT.

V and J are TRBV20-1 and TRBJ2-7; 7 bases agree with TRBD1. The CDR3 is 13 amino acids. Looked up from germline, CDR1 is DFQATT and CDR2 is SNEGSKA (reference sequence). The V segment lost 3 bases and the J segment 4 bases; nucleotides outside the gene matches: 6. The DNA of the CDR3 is TGCAGTGCTAGCGGACAGGAGAGTTACGAGCAGTACTTC. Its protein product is CSASGQESYEQYF.

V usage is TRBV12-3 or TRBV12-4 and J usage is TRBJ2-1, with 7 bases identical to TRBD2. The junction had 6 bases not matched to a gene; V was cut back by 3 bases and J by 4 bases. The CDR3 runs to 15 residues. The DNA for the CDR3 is TGTGCCAGCAGTTTGGACCAGCGGGGATACAATGAGCAGTTCTTC. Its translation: CASSLDQRGYNEQFF.

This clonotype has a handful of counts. The CDR3: CASSYLTGTGEIYEQYF. Here the CDR3 DNA reads TGTGCCAGCAGTTACCTTACCGGGACAGGGGAGATATACGAGCAGTACTTC. The V gene is TRBV6-5, the J gene TRBJ2-7; 10 bases align to TRBD1. With V trimmed by 2 bases and J by 4 bases, 11 bases remained unmatched. Germline CDR1 MNHEY, CDR2 SVGAGI. This CDR3 comprises 17 residues.